The rows below give T cell receptor beta chains drawn from one sample of a study of cytomegalovirus exposure and HLA in healthy donors. Repertoires were generated with immunoSEQ multiplex PCR, while TCRdb's copy carries only in-frame clones and drops some. The table lists 50,000 to 65,000 clones, 72% of them singletons. The material sequenced was PBMCs. These receptors all stem from a woman aged 45-60 years in good health and CMV-seropositive. Both conserved end residues are part of each CDR3. Each record gives: J gene, V gene, clone size, D gene, CDR3 protein, CDR3 DNA. A D gene is named only where the DNA matches it firmly. Expanded clones are given a class, and other clones once, few, many or no size at all.

J gene: TRBJ2-3; V gene: TRBV4-2; clone size: -; D gene: -; CDR3 protein: CASSGLVRAQVDSDTQYF; CDR3 DNA: TGTGCCAGCAGCGGACTCGTCCGGGCCCAAGTAGACTCAGATACGCAGTATTTT
J gene: TRBJ2-5; V gene: TRBV9; clone size: -; D gene: -; CDR3 protein: CASSAPASATQYF; CDR3 DNA: TGTGCCAGCAGCGCCCCAGCGTCGGCCACCCAGTACTTC
J gene: TRBJ1-5; V gene: TRBV7-9; clone size: -; D gene: TRBD1; CDR3 protein: CASSLGGRGQPQHF; CDR3 DNA: TGTGCCAGCAGCTTAGGGGGCAGGGGGCAGCCCCAGCATTTT
J gene: TRBJ2-3; V gene: TRBV11-2; clone size: -; D gene: TRBD2; CDR3 protein: CASSGIAGAADTQYF; CDR3 DNA: TGTGCCAGCAGCGGGATAGCGGGAGCGGCAGATACGCAGTATTTT
J gene: TRBJ2-5; V gene: TRBV14; clone size: -; D gene: -; CDR3 protein: CASSQDRDYQETQYF; CDR3 DNA: TGTGCCAGCAGCCAAGATAGAGACTACCAAGAGACCCAGTACTTC
J gene: TRBJ2-1; V gene: TRBV6-4; clone size: many; D gene: -; CDR3 protein: CASSPRAGSGNEQFF; CDR3 DNA: TGTGCCAGCTCTCCAAGGGCGGGATCCGGGAATGAGCAGTTCTTC
J gene: TRBJ2-1; V gene: TRBV18; clone size: -; D gene: -; CDR3 protein: CASLLYNEQFF; CDR3 DNA: TGTGCCAGTCTTCTCTACAATGAGCAGTTCTTC
J gene: TRBJ2-5; V gene: TRBV2; clone size: -; D gene: -; CDR3 protein: CASSDKGKRAQYF; CDR3 DNA: TGTGCCAGCAGTGATAAAGGAAAGAGGGCCCAGTACTTC
J gene: TRBJ2-7; V gene: TRBV7-9; clone size: -; D gene: -; CDR3 protein: CASSSSESPTKQYF; CDR3 DNA: TGTGCCAGCAGCTCGAGCGAATCTCCTACGAAACAGTACTTC
J gene: TRBJ1-3; V gene: TRBV15; clone size: few; D gene: -; CDR3 protein: CATSRDRGSGNTIYF; CDR3 DNA: TGTGCCACCAGCAGAGATCGGGGGTCTGGAAACACCATATATTTT
J gene: TRBJ2-5; V gene: TRBV2; clone size: -; D gene: TRBD2; CDR3 protein: CASSERGGAGETQYF; CDR3 DNA: TGTGCCAGCAGTGAACGGGGGGGTGCAGGAGAGACCCAGTACTTC
J gene: TRBJ2-7; V gene: TRBV19; clone size: -; D gene: -; CDR3 protein: CASRRTSHYEQYF; CDR3 DNA: TGTGCCAGTAGGCGGACTTCCCACTACGAGCAGTACTTC
J gene: TRBJ2-7; V gene: TRBV5-4; clone size: once; D gene: TRBD2; CDR3 protein: CASSRGREGLYEQYF; CDR3 DNA: TGTGCCAGCAGCCGGGGGCGGGAGGGCCTATACGAGCAGTACTTC
J gene: TRBJ2-7; V gene: TRBV11-2; clone size: once; D gene: TRBD1; CDR3 protein: CASSLGGGDRDYEQYF; CDR3 DNA: TGTGCCAGCAGCTTAGGTGGAGGTGACAGGGACTACGAGCAGTACTTC
J gene: TRBJ2-5; V gene: TRBV2; clone size: -; D gene: -; CDR3 protein: CASGGNLGETQYF; CDR3 DNA: TGTGCCAGCGGGGGGAATTTAGGGGAGACCCAGTACTTC
J gene: TRBJ2-1; V gene: TRBV5-1; clone size: -; D gene: -; CDR3 protein: CASSLEGRWEQFF; CDR3 DNA: TGCGCCAGCAGCTTGGAAGGGAGGTGGGAGCAGTTCTTC
J gene: TRBJ2-5; V gene: TRBV2; clone size: -; D gene: -; CDR3 protein: CASSGPRGETQYF; CDR3 DNA: TGTGCCAGCAGTGGACCAAGAGGGGAGACCCAGTACTTC
J gene: TRBJ1-5; V gene: TRBV18; clone size: -; D gene: TRBD1; CDR3 protein: CASSRYGTGDQPQHF; CDR3 DNA: TGTGCCAGCTCACGATACGGGACAGGCGATCAGCCCCAGCATTTT
J gene: TRBJ2-7; V gene: TRBV7-9; clone size: few; D gene: -; CDR3 protein: CASSSRDSAREQYF; CDR3 DNA: TGTGCCAGCAGCTCTCGGGACTCAGCGAGGGAGCAGTACTTC
J gene: TRBJ1-6; V gene: TRBV6-5; clone size: -; D gene: -; CDR3 protein: CASGEEGNSPLHF; CDR3 DNA: TGTGCCAGCGGGGAGGAGGGTAATTCACCCCTCCACTTT
J gene: TRBJ2-3; V gene: TRBV7-9; clone size: -; D gene: TRBD2; CDR3 protein: CASSLALPASGRDTQYF; CDR3 DNA: TGTGCCAGCAGCTTGGCCCTCCCGGCTAGCGGGAGAGATACGCAGTATTTT
J gene: TRBJ2-1; V gene: TRBV20-1; clone size: few; D gene: -; CDR3 protein: CSSRLAREQFF; CDR3 DNA: TGCAGTTCCCGATTGGCGAGGGAGCAGTTCTTC
J gene: TRBJ2-5; V gene: TRBV2; clone size: -; D gene: TRBD2; CDR3 protein: CASSEMGLLSGVGEETQYF; CDR3 DNA: TGTGCCAGCAGTGAAATGGGCCTCCTTAGCGGGGTGGGGGAAGAGACCCAGTACTTC
J gene: TRBJ2-7; V gene: TRBV7-9; clone size: -; D gene: TRBD1; CDR3 protein: CASSFSLGGTGRFYEQYF; CDR3 DNA: TGTGCCAGCAGCTTTAGTTTAGGCGGGACAGGGCGATTCTACGAGCAGTACTTC
J gene: TRBJ1-4; V gene: TRBV4-3; clone size: few; D gene: -; CDR3 protein: CASSQEGGTEKLFF; CDR3 DNA: TGCGCCAGCAGCCAAGAGGGGGGAACAGAAAAACTGTTTTTT
J gene: TRBJ2-5; V gene: TRBV19; clone size: -; D gene: TRBD1; CDR3 protein: CASRDRGRTQYF; CDR3 DNA: TGTGCCAGCCGGGACAGGGGCAGGACCCAGTACTTC